This T cell receptor beta chain derives from a study of shared clonotypes between healthy human individuals. In the study overall: The people who gave samples were a couple of women and a few men aged 18 to 49. Findings and limits, study-wide: It was anticipated that sequencing depth would influence how many clonotypes donors shared. Sampling was confined to blood; repertoires within tissues likely differ.

The CDR3 is 12 residues long. Germline V lookup: CDR1 SQVTM, CDR2 ANQGSEA. After removal of 8 bases from V and 6 bases from J, the junction contained 8 bases not matched to a gene. Comment on this clone: Its target is unknown.

The assay used deep level. Assay used: immunoSEQ multiplex PCR; TCRdb lists only in-frame clones, some missing. The sample shows about 530,000 clones, nearly 80% of them seen only once. The sequenced sample consisted of PBMCs. The J gene is TRBJ2-7, the V gene TRBV29-1; 9 bases align to TRBD1. This sequence was found in a woman in her 40s in good health. Some clones in this sample may be carry-over from other donors' samples. Written as DNA, the CDR3 is TGCAGCACCAAGGGGACAGGGACCGAGCAGTACTTC. Translation: CSTKGTGTEQYF.